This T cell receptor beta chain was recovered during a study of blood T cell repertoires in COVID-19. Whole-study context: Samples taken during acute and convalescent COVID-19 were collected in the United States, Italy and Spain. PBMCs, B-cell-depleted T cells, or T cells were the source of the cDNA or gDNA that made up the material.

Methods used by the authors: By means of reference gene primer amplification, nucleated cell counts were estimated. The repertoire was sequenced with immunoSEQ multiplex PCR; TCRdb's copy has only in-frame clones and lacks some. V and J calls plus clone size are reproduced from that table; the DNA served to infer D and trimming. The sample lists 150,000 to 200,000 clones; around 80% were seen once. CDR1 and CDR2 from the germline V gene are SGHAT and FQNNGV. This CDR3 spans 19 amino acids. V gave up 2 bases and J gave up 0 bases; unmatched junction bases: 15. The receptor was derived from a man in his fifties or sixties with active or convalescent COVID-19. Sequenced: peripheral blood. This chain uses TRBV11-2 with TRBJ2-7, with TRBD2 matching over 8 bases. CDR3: CASSLKYAGGLRSSYEQYF. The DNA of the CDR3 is TGTGCCAGCAGCTTAAAGTACGCGGGAGGCCTGCGGAGCTCCTACGAGCAGTACTTC.